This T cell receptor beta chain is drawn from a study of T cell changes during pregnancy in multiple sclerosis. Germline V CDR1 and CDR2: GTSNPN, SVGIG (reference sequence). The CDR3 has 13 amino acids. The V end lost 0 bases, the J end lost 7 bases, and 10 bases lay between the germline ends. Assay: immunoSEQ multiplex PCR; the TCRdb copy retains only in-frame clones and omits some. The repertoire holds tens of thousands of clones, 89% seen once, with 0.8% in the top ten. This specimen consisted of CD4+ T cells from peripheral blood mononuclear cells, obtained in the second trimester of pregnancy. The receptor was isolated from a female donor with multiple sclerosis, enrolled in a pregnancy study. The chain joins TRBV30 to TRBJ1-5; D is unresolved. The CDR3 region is CAWSVTDRQPQHF. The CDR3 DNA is TGTGCCTGGAGTGTAACAGATCGACAGCCCCAGCATTTT.